This T cell receptor beta chain was documented in a study of cytomegalovirus exposure and HLA in healthy donors. Germline loops: CDR1 MNHNY, CDR2 SVGAGI (reference sequence). Germline trimming cut 6 bases from V and 3 bases from J; bases unmatched to any gene: 5. There are 15 residues in the CDR3. The sample holds a few counts of this clone. The antigen is undetermined. Study observations and caveats: Among TCR beta chains, those listed as cytomegalovirus-associated numbered more than 150. No immune exposure information besides CMV serostatus was available.

The PCR ran on 60 Vbeta and 13 Jbeta primers. Data came from immunoSEQ multiplex PCR; TCRdb stores just in-frame clones and leaves some out. The data show about 200,000 clones, around 83% seen once. The chain has TRBV6-6 and TRBJ1-5, with TRBD1 matching 10 bases. The sequencing sample was made of PBMCs. The receptor was derived from a woman in her thirties or forties in good health and CMV-seronegative. CDR3 bases: TGTGCCAGCAGAAGACAGGGGGCGGACAATCAGCCCCAGCATTTT. Protein: CASRRQGADNQPQHF.